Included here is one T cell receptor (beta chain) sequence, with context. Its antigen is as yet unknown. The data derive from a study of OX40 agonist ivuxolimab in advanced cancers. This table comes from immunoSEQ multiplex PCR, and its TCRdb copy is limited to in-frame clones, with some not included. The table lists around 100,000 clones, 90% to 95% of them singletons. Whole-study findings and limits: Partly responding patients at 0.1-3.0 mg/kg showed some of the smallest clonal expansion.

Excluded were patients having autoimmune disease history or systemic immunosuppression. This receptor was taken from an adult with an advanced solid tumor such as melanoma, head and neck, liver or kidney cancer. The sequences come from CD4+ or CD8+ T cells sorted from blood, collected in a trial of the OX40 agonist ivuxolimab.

In DNA, the CDR3 is TGTGCCAGCAGCTCGACTAGCGGGAGGGACTACGAGCAGTACTTC. It encodes CASSSTSGRDYEQYF. The rearrangement joins TRBV5-4 to TRBJ2-7; TRBD2 agrees at 14 bases. This CDR3 contains 15 residues. With 3 bases clipped from V and 3 bases from J, the junction kept 2 bases outside the gene matches. CDR1 SGHNT and CDR2 YYREEE come from the germline V gene (reference sequence).